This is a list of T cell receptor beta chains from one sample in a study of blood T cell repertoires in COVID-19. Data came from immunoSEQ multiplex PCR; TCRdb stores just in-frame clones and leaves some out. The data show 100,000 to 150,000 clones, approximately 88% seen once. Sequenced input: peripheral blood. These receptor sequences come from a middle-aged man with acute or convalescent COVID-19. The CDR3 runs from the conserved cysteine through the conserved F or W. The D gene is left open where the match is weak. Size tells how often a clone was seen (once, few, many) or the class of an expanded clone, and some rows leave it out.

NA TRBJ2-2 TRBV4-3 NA TGCGCCAGCAGCCACCTAGGGGCAGCGAACACCGGGGAGCTGTTTTTT CASSHLGAANTGELFF
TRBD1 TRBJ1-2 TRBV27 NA TGTGCCAGCACCGGCAGGGGGTATGGCTACACCTTC CASTGRGYGYTF
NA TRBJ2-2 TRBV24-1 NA TGTGCCACCAGTGATTTACAGAAAAACACCGGGGAGCTGTTTTTT CATSDLQKNTGELFF
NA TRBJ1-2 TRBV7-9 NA TGTGCCAGCAGCGCTGGACACCTCCTAAACTATGGCTACACCTTC CASSAGHLLNYGYTF
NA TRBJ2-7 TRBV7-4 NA TGTGCCAAGAGCGGGCCTACCTCCTACGAGCAGTACTTC CAKSGPTSYEQYF
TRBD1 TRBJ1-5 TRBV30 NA TGTGCCTGGAGTGTGGGGACAGGGATCAATCAGCCCCAGCATTTT CAWSVGTGINQPQHF
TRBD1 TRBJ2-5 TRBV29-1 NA TGCAGCCCCCCTGAGGGACAGGGGGGAGGAGAGACCCAGTACTTC CSPPEGQGGGETQYF
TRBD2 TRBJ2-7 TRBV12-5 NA TGTGCTAGTGGTTTGGGTTCTAGCGGGGCTCTTTACGAGCAGTACTTC CASGLGSSGALYEQYF
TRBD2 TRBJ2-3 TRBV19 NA TGTGCCAGTAGTATACTAGCGGGAGCGACAGATACGCAGTATTTT CASSILAGATDTQYF
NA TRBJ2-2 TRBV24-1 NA TGTGCCACCAGTGTCCCGGGCACCGGGGAGCTGTTTTTT CATSVPGTGELFF
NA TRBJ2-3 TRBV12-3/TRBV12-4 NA TGTGCCAGCACCCCGCTCCGGGACTTGTATTTT CASTPLRDLYF
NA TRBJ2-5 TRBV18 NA TGTGCCAGCTCACCACCGAAGGGGTCCCCGTTCCAAGAGACCCAGTACTTC CASSPPKGSPFQETQYF
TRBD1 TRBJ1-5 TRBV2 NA TGTGCCAGCAGTGAAGTTAGACAGGGGAATCAGCCCCAGCATTTT CASSEVRQGNQPQHF
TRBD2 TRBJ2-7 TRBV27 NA TGTGCCAGCAGTTTCGGGACTAAAACCTACGAGCAGTACTTC CASSFGTKTYEQYF
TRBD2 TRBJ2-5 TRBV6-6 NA TGTGCCAGCGGGGGGAGCGGGAGGGCCGGGGAGACCCAGTACTTC CASGGSGRAGETQYF
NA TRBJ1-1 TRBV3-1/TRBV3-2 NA TGTGCCAGCAGCCGAGGGGGGGCCGGGAACACTGAAGCTTTCTTT CASSRGGAGNTEAFF
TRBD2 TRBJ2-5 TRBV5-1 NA TGCGCCAGCAGCTGGGGGGGTGTTTACCAAGAGACCCAGTACTTC CASSWGGVYQETQYF
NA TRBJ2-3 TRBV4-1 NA TGCGCCAGCAGCCAAGTTTCCAGGGGAGTCGCGCAGTATTTT CASSQVSRGVAQYF
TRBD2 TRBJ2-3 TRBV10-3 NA TGTGCCATCAGGGCGGGAGGATTCACAGATACGCAGTATTTT CAIRAGGFTDTQYF
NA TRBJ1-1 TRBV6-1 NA TGTGCCAGCAGTGAAGCTAGTGGAGGGTGGGCCACTGAAGCTTTCTTT CASSEASGGWATEAFF
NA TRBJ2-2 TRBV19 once TGTGCCAGTAAATCTAGCAACACCGGGGAGCTGTTTTTT CASKSSNTGELFF
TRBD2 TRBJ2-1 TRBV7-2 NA TGTGCCAGCAGCCGGATCTTGGGGCGGGGGGACAATGAGCAGTTCTTC CASSRILGRGDNEQFF
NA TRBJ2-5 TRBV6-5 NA TGTGCCAGCAGAGGACGAGGGGGGGAAGAGACCCAGTACTTC CASRGRGGEETQYF
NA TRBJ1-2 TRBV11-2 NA TGTGCCAGCAGCTTAGCCTCGGGACACCCCTATGGCTACACCTTC CASSLASGHPYGYTF
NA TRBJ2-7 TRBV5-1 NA TGCGCCAGCAGCTTGGCCCCCGGGATAGCCTACGAGCAGTACTTC CASSLAPGIAYEQYF